Below, 29 T cell receptor beta chains from the same sample are listed, as sequenced in a study of T-cell memory formation after mild COVID-19. Via MiXCR, TCRdb re-called the 5' RACE reads, giving one row per CDR3 protein. The data contain 580,000 or so distinct CDR3 sequences, roughly 17% of them singletons. The sample taken for sequencing was PBMCs or a T cell subset sorted from them (not recorded which). These receptors all come from an adult woman who had mild COVID-19 (a few samples of this study predate the infection). Cell type and time point are not known.

This clonotype was seen a few times. This chain joins TRBV15 and TRBJ2-1; 8 nucleotides agree with TRBD1. The germline V gene has CDR1 LNHNV and CDR2 YYDKDF (reference sequence). This CDR3 spans 12 amino acids. V was pared by 3 bases and J by 13 bases, with 5 bases of the junction left unmatched. The CDR3 loop is CATSSFRGRQFF. The CDR3 nucleotides read TGTGCCACCAGCAGCTTCAGGGGGCGTCAGTTCTTC.

This chain uses TRBV24-1 with TRBJ2-3, with D tentatively TRBD2 (5 bases). Between the trimmed V and J ends, which lost 9 bases and 0 bases, there was a span of 6 bases. This CDR3 is built from 12 residues. CDR1 KGHDR and CDR2 SFDVKD come from the germline V gene. CDR3 sequence (DNA): TGTGCCACCGCGGGCAGCACAGATACGCAGTATTTT. This codes for CATAGSTDTQYF.

In its sample, this clonotype was seen a few times. The chain recombines TRBV3-1 with TRBJ2-3; 11 bases map to TRBD1. This CDR3 spans 15 amino acids. The ends lost 4 bases at V and 3 bases at J; junction bases unmatched: 3. Per germline, CDR1 LGHDT and CDR2 YNNKEL (reference sequence). CDR3: CASSPGTGGTDTQYF. The CDR3 nucleotides read TGTGCCAGCAGCCCCGGGACAGGGGGTACAGATACGCAGTATTTT.

This clonotype turned up a few times. The chain joins TRBV5-1 to TRBJ1-2; D perhaps matches TRBD1 (6 bases). The CDR3 covers 15 residues. V shed 0 bases and J shed 2 bases, with 11 bases lying between them. Germline V gene sequence: CDR1 SGHRS, CDR2 YFSETQ. CDR3 sequence (DNA): TGCGCCAGCAGCTTGGCTGGGACAACCAACTATGGCTACACCTTC. Translation gives CASSLAGTTNYGYTF.

The gene calls are TRBV4-2 and TRBJ2-7, with TRBD2 identical over 12 bases. CDR1 and CDR2 from the germline V gene are LGHNA and YNFKEQ. The CDR3 covers 16 residues. The V and J ends lost 3 bases and 0 bases, in that order; junction bases with no gene match: 3. CDR3 residues: CASSQEGLAGSYEQYF. As DNA, the CDR3 is TGTGCCAGCAGCCAGGAGGGACTAGCGGGCTCCTACGAGCAGTACTTC.

V gene TRBV3-1 combines with J gene TRBJ2-7; D remains unclear. V lost 0 bases, J lost 0 bases, and 12 bases lay in between. Per germline, CDR1 LGHDT and CDR2 YNNKEL (reference sequence). This CDR3 contains 16 residues. The CDR3 nucleotides are TGTGCCAGCAGCCAAGAAGCCTTTGCAAGCTCCTACGAGCAGTACTTC. Translating it yields CASSQEAFASSYEQYF.

This clonotype was detected many times. The chain links TRBV5-1 to TRBJ2-1, with 7 bases that match TRBD2. Unmatched junction bases numbered 7, after V lost 3 bases and J lost 7 bases. This CDR3 has 14 residues. Germline V lookup: CDR1 SGHRS, CDR2 YFSETQ. The CDR3 nucleotides are TGCGCCAGCAGCTGGGAGGGCCCTCGGAATGAGCAGTTCTTC. This codes for CASSWEGPRNEQFF.

V is TRBV7-3 and J is TRBJ2-1; D perhaps matches TRBD2 (5 bases). The V end was cut by 6 bases, the J end by 8 bases, with 23 bases between. Per germline, CDR1 SGHTA and CDR2 FQGTGA. The CDR3 consists of 16 residues. The CDR3 sequence: CASSFAASGVGYEQFF. The CDR3 DNA is TGTGCCAGCAGTTTTGCCGCCTCCGGGGTTGGCTATGAGCAGTTCTTC.

This clonotype has a handful of counts. V gene TRBV6-2 or TRBV6-3 combines with J gene TRBJ2-7; no firm D call. There are 15 residues in the CDR3. The V gene lost 6 bases and the J gene lost 4 bases, with 19 bases spanning the gap. Germline V gene sequence: CDR1 MNHEY, CDR2 SVGEGT. The CDR3 protein is CASSRARWDPYEQYF. The CDR3 DNA sequence: TGTGCCAGCAGCCGCGCCCGTTGGGATCCTTACGAGCAGTACTTC.

The chain combines TRBV30 with TRBJ1-5; no definite D call. The CDR3 length is 13 residues. CDR1 and CDR2 (germline): GTSNPN, SVGIG (reference sequence). Trimming cost V 2 bases and J 0 bases, with 5 bases left between them. The CDR3 nucleotides read TGTGCCTGGAGTTACGGTAGCAATCAGCCCCAGCATTTT. As protein: CAWSYGSNQPQHF.

The chain joins TRBV9 to TRBJ2-3; tentatively, D is TRBD1 (6 bases). CDR3 length equals 14 residues. The germline CDR1 and CDR2 sequences are SGDLS and YYNGEE. V dropped 2 bases and J dropped 2 bases, with 9 bases sitting between them. This CDR3 is CASSVDRYTDTQYF. CDR3 in DNA: TGTGCCAGCAGCGTTGACAGGTACACAGATACGCAGTATTTT.

V gene TRBV30 combines with J gene TRBJ2-3; 15 bases are a match to TRBD2. Germline values: CDR1 GTSNPN, CDR2 SVGIG (reference sequence). The V gene end was trimmed by 2 bases and the J gene end by 5 bases; junction bases not matched to a gene: 5. The CDR3 length is 16 residues. CDR3 loop: CAWSWTSGREGDTQYF. CDR3 nucleotides: TGTGCCTGGAGTTGGACTAGCGGGAGGGAGGGAGATACGCAGTATTTT.

V and J are TRBV30 and TRBJ1-1; TRBD1 matches 10 bases. V shed 2 bases and J 0 bases; nucleotides not matched to a gene: 12. The CDR3 sequence is 18 residues long. CDR1 is GTSNPN and CDR2 is SVGIG in the germline V gene (reference sequence). CDR3 region: CAWSWISWDRGLNTEAFF. DNA for the CDR3: TGTGCCTGGAGTTGGATAAGCTGGGACAGGGGCCTGAACACTGAAGCTTTCTTT.

This clonotype was seen more than once but under ten times. The chain has TRBV6-5 and TRBJ1-4; no reliable D call. Germline CDR1 and CDR2: MNHEY and SVGAGI. There are 13 residues in the CDR3. V shed 2 bases and J shed 5 bases, with 6 bases lying between them. This CDR3 reads CASSYVRNEKLFF. CDR3 sequence (DNA): TGTGCCAGCAGTTACGTCCGAAATGAAAAACTGTTTTTT.

The chain uses TRBV7-9 and TRBJ1-1; D gene unclear. The length of the CDR3 is 10 residues. In germline, CDR1 is SEHNR, CDR2 FQNEAQ (reference sequence). Trimming pared 7 bases from V and 7 bases from J, leaving 7 bases between. CDR3 DNA: TGTGCCAGCACTGGGAGTGAAGCTTTCTTT. The encoded protein is CASTGSEAFF. The entire variable domain, with the rest obtained from reference TRBV7-9 and TRBJ1-1, is as follows: DTGVSQNPRHKITKRGQNVTFRCDPISEHNRLYWYRQTLGQGPEFLTYFQNEAQLEKSRLLSDRFSAERPKGSFSTLEIQRTEQGDSAMYLCASTGSEAFFGQGTRLTVV.

This clonotype was picked up a small number of times. The gene calls are TRBV14 and TRBJ1-1; 7 nucleotides align to TRBD1. The CDR3 totals 24 residues. The germline V gene has CDR1 SGHDN and CDR2 FVKESK. Trimming at V came to 0 bases and at J to 0 bases, leaving 28 bases not matched to a gene. The CDR3 spells CASSQDRSGVWQGEIYQMNTEAFF. The CDR3 DNA reads as TGTGCCAGCAGCCAAGACCGATCAGGGGTATGGCAGGGGGAAATTTATCAAATGAACACTGAAGCTTTCTTT.

This clonotype was detected a few times. V usage is TRBV19 and J usage is TRBJ2-7; a weak D match, TRBD1 (7 bases). This CDR3 is 13 amino acids long. The germline V and J ends were trimmed by 10 bases and 0 bases, with 13 bases remaining between them. CDR1 is LNHDA and CDR2 is SQIVND in the germline V gene (reference sequence). This CDR3 reads CATGGQNSYEQYF. CDR3 bases: TGTGCCACCGGGGGACAGAACTCCTACGAGCAGTACTTC.

For the CDR3, the DNA is TGTGCCAGCAGCTTAGCGGGGAGGGGTCTAGCGGGAGGGAGTGGCGGCACAGATACGCAGTATTTT. This encodes CASSLAGRGLAGGSGGTDTQYF. The chain has TRBV7-8 and TRBJ2-3, with 12 bases lining up with TRBD2. Germline values: CDR1 SGHVS, CDR2 FQNEAQ. There are 22 residues in the CDR3. With V trimmed by 0 bases and J by 1 base, 17 bases remained unmatched.

The chain uses TRBV18 and TRBJ2-1; perhaps TRBD2 as D (5 bases). Germline CDR1 is KGHSH and CDR2 is LQKENI. This CDR3 comprises 15 residues. The V end was cut by 2 bases, the J end by 4 bases, with 12 bases between. CDR3: CASSPRTRVYNEQFF. DNA of the CDR3: TGTGCCAGCTCACCAAGGACTCGAGTATACAATGAGCAGTTCTTC.

This clonotype has more than one count but fewer than ten. The rearrangement links TRBV29-1 to TRBJ2-7, with 9 bases lining up with TRBD2. V was pared by 7 bases and J by 8 bases, with 18 bases of the junction left unmatched. Germline V CDR1 and CDR2: SQVTM, ANQGSEA. The CDR3 consists of 15 residues. The CDR3, as DNA: TGCAGCGCGACTCCGGGGGTGTCGACTAGCGGAAAGCAGTACTTC. Its translation: CSATPGVSTSGKQYF.

The chain joins TRBV7-9 to TRBJ2-3, with unresolved D. V lost 1 base, J lost 4 bases, and 9 bases lay in between. The CDR3 covers 14 residues. Germline V lookup: CDR1 SEHNR, CDR2 FQNEAQ (reference sequence). DNA for the CDR3: TGTGCCAGCAGCTTAGTGGTTAGCCCAGATACGCAGTATTTT. It specifies CASSLVVSPDTQYF.

This clonotype was seen a single time. V usage is TRBV7-8 and J usage is TRBJ2-5; 10 nucleotides align to TRBD1. Germline V gene lookup returns CDR1 SGHVS and CDR2 FQNEAQ. The CDR3 has 18 residues. The J segment lost 4 bases and the V segment lost 2 bases, leaving 13 bases of the junction unmatched. The CDR3 sequence: CASSLSGTGALVGETQYF. The CDR3 nucleotides are TGTGCCAGCAGCTTATCCGGGACAGGGGCATTGGTAGGAGAGACCCAGTACTTC.

This clonotype appeared a few times. The rearrangement uses TRBV20-1 and TRBJ2-3; 10 bases fit TRBD2. J was trimmed by 5 bases and V by 3 bases; bases with no gene match: 5. The CDR3 has 14 residues. In germline, CDR1 is DFQATT, CDR2 SNEGSKA (reference sequence). Written as DNA, the CDR3 is TGCAGTGCTAGCCAGCGGGAGGGGCAAGATACGCAGTATTTT. This translates into CSASQREGQDTQYF.

This clonotype was detected only a few times. The rearrangement links TRBV5-4 to TRBJ2-3; TRBD2 aligns across 14 bases. Germline values: CDR1 SGHNT, CDR2 YYREEE (reference sequence). This CDR3 contains 19 residues. The V segment lost 3 bases and the J segment 4 bases; nucleotides outside the gene matches: 13. The CDR3 reads CASSSPISRLAGGADTQYF. The CDR3 region has the DNA TGTGCCAGCAGCTCCCCGATCTCCCGACTAGCGGGAGGGGCAGATACGCAGTATTTT.

This chain uses TRBV7-2 with TRBJ2-2; a weak D match, TRBD2 (5 bases). Germline CDR1 reads SGHTA; CDR2 reads FQGNSA. With 1 base removed from V and 6 bases from J, the gap between germline ends came to 15 bases. This CDR3 is 16 amino acids long. The CDR3 spells CASSLVGMGSAGELFF. CDR3 bases: TGTGCCAGCAGCTTAGTCGGGATGGGGAGCGCCGGGGAGCTGTTTTTT.

This chain links TRBV6-6 with TRBJ2-7, with 8 bases identical to TRBD1. Germline V gene lookup returns CDR1 MNHNY and CDR2 SVGAGI (reference sequence). This CDR3 has 13 amino acids. V was pared by 6 bases and J by 4 bases, with 5 bases of the junction left unmatched. Written as DNA, the CDR3 is TGTGCCAGCAGGACAGGGGATCTTTACGAGCAGTACTTC. It yields the protein CASRTGDLYEQYF.

The chain uses TRBV5-5 and TRBJ1-4; TRBD1 agrees at 7 bases. The germline V gene encodes CDR1 SGHKS and CDR2 YYEKEE (reference sequence). This CDR3 region has 17 residues. V was clipped by 2 bases and J by 5 bases; unmatched bases: 12. The CDR3 sequence is CASSLTEGAETNEKLFF. For the CDR3, the DNA is TGTGCCAGCAGCTTAACCGAGGGGGCGGAGACCAATGAAAAACTGTTTTTT.

This clonotype was seen more than once but under ten times. V usage is TRBV18 and J usage is TRBJ2-7; no clear D gene. CDR1 and CDR2 from the germline V gene are KGHSH and LQKENI. Deletions cut 2 bases from V and 7 bases from J, with 12 bases between. The CDR3 is made up of 13 amino acids. The CDR3 coding sequence is TGTGCCAGCTCACCAACCAGGCCTGGTGAGCAGTACTTC. It translates to CASSPTRPGEQYF.

V gene TRBV6-5 combines with J gene TRBJ2-1, with D tentatively TRBD2 (5 bases). Between the trimmed V and J ends, which lost 6 bases and 7 bases, there was a span of 19 bases. The V gene's germline CDR1 is MNHEY and CDR2 SVGAGI. The CDR3 totals 15 residues. Here the CDR3 reads CASRSQDLSPNEQFF. As DNA, the CDR3 is TGTGCCAGCAGGTCCCAGGACTTGAGTCCGAATGAGCAGTTCTTC.